A selection of T cell receptor beta chains follows, all from one sample in a study of cytomegalovirus exposure and HLA in healthy donors. The repertoire was sequenced with immunoSEQ multiplex PCR; TCRdb's copy has only in-frame clones and lacks some. Seen here are approximately 150,000 clones, 80% to 85% observed once, and the top ten hold approximately 10%. Sequencing was done on a sample of PBMCs. The origin of the receptors is a man between 25 and 39 years old in good health and CMV-seropositive. Each CDR3 is given with its conserved first and last residue. The order of the fields is clone size, V gene, D gene, CDR3 length, J gene, CDR3 protein, CDR3 DNA. D genes are given only for firm matches. Clone size is not always given. Where it is, it says once, few, many or a class for expanded clones.

size: -; V: TRBV4-3; D: TRBD1; length: 12; J: TRBJ2-5; CDR3: CAVAGGAETQYF; DNA: TGCGCCGTTGCAGGGGGCGCGGAGACCCAGTACTTC
size: -; V: TRBV6-1; D: -; length: 15; J: TRBJ2-2; CDR3: CASSERARWGGELFF; DNA: TGTGCCAGCAGTGAGCGGGCTCGCTGGGGCGGGGAGCTGTTTTTT
size: few; V: TRBV6-6; D: TRBD2; length: 14; J: TRBJ2-7; CDR3: CASTVAGGTYEQYF; DNA: TGTGCCAGCACCGTAGCGGGAGGGACCTACGAGCAGTACTTC
size: -; V: TRBV5-1; D: TRBD2; length: 14; J: TRBJ2-7; CDR3: CASGQSGRADEQYF; DNA: TGCGCCAGCGGCCAAAGCGGGAGGGCCGATGAGCAGTACTTC
size: -; V: TRBV7-2; D: -; length: 14; J: TRBJ2-7; CDR3: CASSFGGGAYEQYF; DNA: TGTGCCAGCAGCTTTGGAGGGGGCGCGTACGAGCAGTACTTC
size: -; V: TRBV21-1; D: -; length: 17; J: TRBJ1-6; CDR3: CASSKVEFRGWHSPLHF; DNA: TGTGCCAGCAGCAAAGTTGAATTTAGGGGCTGGCATTCACCCCTCCACTTT
size: -; V: TRBV2; D: -; length: 15; J: TRBJ2-2; CDR3: CASSERSGNTGELFF; DNA: TGTGCCAGCAGTGAACGGTCAGGAAACACCGGGGAGCTGTTTTTT
size: -; V: TRBV7-6; D: TRBD2; length: 16; J: TRBJ2-2; CDR3: CASSLERTSPTGELFF; DNA: TGTGCCAGCAGCTTAGAAAGGACTAGCCCCACCGGGGAGCTGTTTTTT
size: -; V: TRBV5-1; D: TRBD1; length: 16; J: TRBJ2-3; CDR3: CASSLDGQGNTDTQYF; DNA: TGCGCCAGCAGCTTGGACGGACAGGGAAACACAGATACGCAGTATTTT
size: -; V: TRBV6-5; D: -; length: 13; J: TRBJ1-1; CDR3: CASSQQGFTEAFF; DNA: TGTGCCAGCAGTCAACAGGGTTTCACTGAAGCTTTCTTT
size: few; V: TRBV4-3; D: -; length: 12; J: TRBJ1-4; CDR3: CASSQGSEKLFF; DNA: TGCGCCAGCAGCCAAGGCAGTGAAAAACTGTTTTTT
size: -; V: TRBV10-3; D: -; length: 14; J: TRBJ2-7; CDR3: CAISNSGDIYEQYF; DNA: TGTGCCATCAGCAACTCCGGGGATATCTACGAGCAGTACTTC
size: -; V: TRBV4-2; D: TRBD1; length: 16; J: TRBJ2-1; CDR3: CASSQEGQGIDYEQFF; DNA: TGTGCCAGCAGCCAAGAAGGACAGGGTATCGACTATGAGCAGTTCTTC
size: -; V: TRBV9; D: -; length: 15; J: TRBJ1-1; CDR3: CASSPGGGFSTEAFF; DNA: TGTGCCAGCAGCCCCGGGGGGGGCTTTAGCACTGAAGCTTTCTTT
size: -; V: TRBV28; D: -; length: 14; J: TRBJ2-3; CDR3: CASSSDTIGDTQYF; DNA: TGTGCCAGCAGTTCCGACACAATTGGGGATACGCAGTATTTT
size: -; V: TRBV19; D: -; length: 15; J: TRBJ1-1; CDR3: CASSIVSGSNTEAFF; DNA: TGTGCCAGTAGTATAGTTTCGGGATCGAACACTGAAGCTTTCTTT
size: -; V: TRBV7-9; D: TRBD2; length: 15; J: TRBJ2-7; CDR3: CASSLDWGGAYEQYF; DNA: TGTGCCAGCAGCTTAGATTGGGGAGGGGCGTACGAGCAGTACTTC
size: once; V: TRBV27; D: -; length: 17; J: TRBJ1-4; CDR3: CASSLKRSSGGGEKLFF; DNA: TGTGCCAGCAGTTTAAAGCGTTCCTCGGGGGGGGGAGAAAAACTGTTTTTT
size: -; V: TRBV7-6; D: TRBD1; length: 16; J: TRBJ2-5; CDR3: CASSLGGQGAWETQYF; DNA: TGTGCCAGCAGCTTAGGCGGCCAGGGGGCTTGGGAGACCCAGTACTTC
size: few; V: TRBV5-4; D: -; length: 13; J: TRBJ2-7; CDR3: CASSFEEGYEQYF; DNA: TGTGCCAGCAGCTTCGAGGAGGGGTACGAGCAGTACTTC
size: -; V: TRBV19; D: -; length: 11; J: TRBJ1-1; CDR3: CASSIRGEAFF; DNA: TGTGCCAGTAGTATCAGGGGTGAAGCTTTCTTT
size: -; V: TRBV29-1; D: -; length: 14; J: TRBJ2-5; CDR3: CSVEVVAAQETQYF; DNA: TGCAGCGTTGAAGTAGTAGCGGCACAAGAGACCCAGTACTTC
size: -; V: TRBV27; D: TRBD2; length: 20; J: TRBJ2-2; CDR3: CASSYLLLREGGFYTGELFF; DNA: TGTGCCAGCAGTTACCTTCTTCTTCGGGAGGGCGGGTTCTACACCGGGGAGCTGTTTTTT
size: -; V: TRBV29-1; D: -; length: 14; J: TRBJ2-3; CDR3: CSAGVGGGADTQYF; DNA: TGCAGTGCCGGGGTTGGAGGGGGGGCCGATACGCAGTATTTT
size: -; V: TRBV19; D: TRBD2; length: 14; J: TRBJ2-7; CDR3: CASTNGLAGYEQYF; DNA: TGTGCCAGTACCAATGGACTAGCGGGTTACGAGCAGTACTTC
size: few; V: TRBV6-5; D: -; length: 14; J: TRBJ1-4; CDR3: CASSRTVNNEKLFF; DNA: TGTGCCAGCAGTAGGACAGTAAATAATGAAAAACTGTTTTTT
size: -; V: TRBV18; D: -; length: 17; J: TRBJ2-7; CDR3: CASSPSGQTFGVYEQYF; DNA: TGTGCCAGCTCACCGTCTGGGCAGACCTTCGGGGTCTACGAGCAGTACTTC
size: -; V: TRBV14; D: -; length: 13; J: TRBJ2-7; CDR3: CASSQGLLYEQYF; DNA: TGTGCCAGCAGCCAAGGTTTACTCTACGAGCAGTACTTC
size: -; V: TRBV29-1; D: TRBD1; length: 13; J: TRBJ2-4; CDR3: CSVSQGAKNIQYF; DNA: TGCAGCGTTTCACAGGGGGCCAAAAACATTCAGTACTTC
size: -; V: TRBV5-1; D: TRBD2; length: 16; J: TRBJ2-7; CDR3: CASSFVVGGRDYEQYF; DNA: TGCGCCAGCAGTTTTGTAGTGGGGGGGAGAGATTACGAGCAGTACTTC
size: -; V: TRBV6-5; D: -; length: 13; J: TRBJ2-3; CDR3: CASSYSGRDTQYF; DNA: TGTGCCAGCAGTTACTCGGGCAGGGATACGCAGTATTTT
size: -; V: TRBV9; D: -; length: 13; J: TRBJ2-7; CDR3: CASSVTQGNEQYF; DNA: TGTGCCAGCAGCGTGACCCAGGGGAACGAGCAGTACTTC
size: -; V: TRBV28; D: TRBD1; length: 13; J: TRBJ2-7; CDR3: CASRLGTAYEQYF; DNA: TGTGCCAGCAGACTAGGGACAGCCTACGAGCAGTACTTC
size: -; V: TRBV30; D: TRBD1; length: 15; J: TRBJ1-5; CDR3: CAWSVRGLSNQPQHF; DNA: TGTGCCTGGAGTGTCAGGGGGCTTAGCAATCAGCCCCAGCATTTT
size: -; V: TRBV5-6; D: -; length: 12; J: TRBJ2-7; CDR3: CASSFLTYEQYF; DNA: TGTGCCAGCAGCTTCTTAACCTACGAGCAGTACTTC
size: few; V: TRBV30; D: TRBD1; length: 15; J: TRBJ2-5; CDR3: CAWSGTGGRQETQYF; DNA: TGTGCCTGGAGTGGGACAGGGGGCCGGCAAGAGACCCAGTACTTC
size: -; V: TRBV7-3; D: TRBD1; length: 17; J: TRBJ2-2; CDR3: CASSLTVGQGKMGELFF; DNA: TGTGCCAGCAGCTTAACTGTGGGACAGGGCAAAATGGGGGAGCTGTTTTTT
size: -; V: TRBV2; D: TRBD2; length: 16; J: TRBJ2-5; CDR3: CASRESLAGGLETQYF; DNA: TGTGCCAGCAGGGAAAGTCTAGCGGGTGGATTGGAGACCCAGTACTTC
size: -; V: TRBV30; D: TRBD1; length: 15; J: TRBJ1-3; CDR3: CAWSRQGVAGNTIYF; DNA: TGTGCCTGGAGTCGACAGGGTGTAGCGGGAAACACCATATATTTT
size: -; V: TRBV6-1; D: -; length: 14; J: TRBJ2-7; CDR3: CASSATGYRYEQYF; DNA: TGTGCCAGCAGTGCCACAGGGTATCGGTACGAGCAGTACTTC
size: -; V: TRBV30; D: TRBD1; length: 14; J: TRBJ1-1; CDR3: CAWTLGQGVTEAFF; DNA: TGTGCCTGGACCTTGGGACAGGGAGTGACTGAAGCTTTCTTT
size: -; V: TRBV7-8; D: -; length: 15; J: TRBJ1-5; CDR3: CASSLARGRNQPQHF; DNA: TGTGCCAGCAGCTTAGCCAGGGGCAGGAATCAGCCCCAGCATTTT
size: -; V: TRBV7-2; D: -; length: 13; J: TRBJ1-4; CDR3: CASSLGQNEKLFF; DNA: TGTGCCAGCAGCTTAGGGCAGAATGAAAAACTGTTTTTT
size: -; V: TRBV10-3; D: TRBD1; length: 16; J: TRBJ1-5; CDR3: CAIRPAGGYLPQPQHF; DNA: TGTGCCATCAGGCCGGCAGGGGGGTATCTTCCACAGCCCCAGCATTTT
size: -; V: TRBV2; D: -; length: 15; J: TRBJ2-7; CDR3: CASSEIGGRSYEQYF; DNA: TGTGCCAGCAGTGAGATAGGTGGCAGGTCCTACGAGCAGTACTTC
size: -; V: TRBV4-1; D: TRBD2; length: 19; J: TRBJ2-2; CDR3: CASSQDGAGGRVYTGELFF; DNA: TGCGCCAGCAGCCAAGATGGGGCGGGGGGCCGAGTGTACACCGGGGAGCTGTTTTTT
size: -; V: TRBV11-2; D: -; length: 11; J: TRBJ1-3; CDR3: CASSSRDEIYF; DNA: TGTGCCAGCAGCTCCCGCGATGAGATATATTTT